Listed below are T cell receptor beta chains from one sample, sequenced in a study of T cells in Graves' hyperthyroidism and ophthalmopathy. TCRdb re-analysed the multiplex PCR reads in MiXCR, keeping a single row per CDR3 protein. This sample has under 450,000 distinct CDR3 sequences, with more than 15% found just once. The sample taken for sequencing was blood. These receptors were taken from a woman aged 18-30 years with Graves' hyperthyroidism. Both conserved end residues are trimmed from each CDR3.

V gene	J gene	CDR3 protein
TRBV19	TRBJ2-7	ASSPLGQARSYEQY
TRBV5-1	TRBJ2-3	ASSGYSGSTDTQY
TRBV5-1	TRBJ2-3	ASSSTSGGADTQY
TRBV10-1	TRBJ2-1	ATNAGTGNYNEQF
TRBV11-2	TRBJ2-7	ASSWTSRNYEQY
TRBV10-3	TRBJ1-2	AISESNRILYGYT
TRBV7-3	TRBJ2-5	ANSKTSRETQY
TRBV12-3/TRBV12-4	TRBJ1-3	ASSTRTGGWGNTIY
TRBV28	TRBJ1-1	ASSLTRVGTEAF
TRBV2	TRBJ2-2	ASSKDSFLGELF
TRBV2	TRBJ1-1	ASSEETGRTEAF
TRBV2	TRBJ1-2	ASSGTEALYGYT
TRBV24-1	TRBJ2-1	ATQTGHNEQF
TRBV29-1	TRBJ2-5	GVPLDSTKTQY
TRBV19	TRBJ2-4	ASSIDRNLNIQY
TRBV12-3/TRBV12-4	TRBJ2-1	ASSSGTNYNEQF
TRBV11-2	TRBJ1-4	ASSLGLDREKLF
TRBV7-9	TRBJ1-4	ASSLAGREKEKLF